The present TCR beta chain was sequenced within a study of T cells in Graves' hyperthyroidism and ophthalmopathy (dated by TCRdb to 2018 to 2020). Background for the entire study: Peripheral blood was sampled at the time of initial diagnosis, prior to any treatment. TCR V-J signatures able to tell the groups apart were searched for in a discovery cohort of approximately 95 patients, of whom more than 40 had Graves' ophthalmopathy and some 60 had stable Graves' hyperthyroidism. Prospective prediction of ophthalmopathy was tested in an independent validation cohort of fewer than 20 hyperthyroidism patients and around 16 patients who later progressed to ophthalmopathy. The roughly 90 discovery patients were divided at random into training and test sets in a 7:3 ratio. Thyroid tissue and blood T-cell repertoires from about six Graves' hyperthyroidism patients were also compared in the study. After blood sampling, hyperthyroidism patients were treated with methimazole at a starting dose of 30 mg daily, and ophthalmopathy patients were treated with high-dose intravenous methylprednisolone. According to the paper, TCR Vbeta CDR3 sequencing was carried out on 135 peripheral blood samples, which came from 40 to 45 ophthalmopathy, under 85 hyperthyroidism and around 17 progressor patients. The paper's findings and limits, for the study overall: In cross-validation, a model built on a 13 V-J signature told ophthalmopathy apart from stable hyperthyroidism with under 90% sensitivity and 81% to 82% specificity, and in testing the same model reached 80%/75%. Blood samples also contained most of the expanded thyroid clonotypes (frequency above 0.001), which suggests that blood repertoires may reflect thyroid immune responses. In validation, progression to ophthalmopathy was predicted by the model with 70.59% sensitivity and 72% to 85% specificity, a median of around 5.9 months before onset. No statistical method was used to set the sample size in advance, and investigators knew the group allocation.

Graves' hyperthyroidism was defined as stable when no progression to ophthalmopathy occurred over 18 months of follow-up. The hyperthyroidism patients were between 18 and 65 years old and newly diagnosed, with a disease duration of less than 2 months. Patients with uncontrolled infections, other autoimmune diseases, pregnancy or lactation were excluded. Diagnoses were based on clinical symptoms, serum thyroxine and TRAb, thyroid ultrasound and orbital computed tomography. PBMCs were separated from under 12 ml of fresh peripheral blood using Ficoll-Paque density gradient centrifugation. Total RNA was extracted with Trizol reagent, and quality was checked on an Agilent 2100 Bioanalyzer. This clonotype was observed at least ten times. Its antigen is currently not known. No quality values exist for individual bases; no much larger clone is one base distant. The TCR beta CDR3 regions were amplified from the RNA transcripts. A first-round RT-PCR of the TCR CDR3 used the HTBI primer set with the Qiagen OneStep RT-PCR kit. Libraries were constructed in a second round of multiplex PCR, after which size selection and purification were performed. Sequencing of the libraries was done on an Illumina HiSeq2000 using paired-end 100 bp reads. Concerning the study's data processing: SOAPnuke was used to process the raw data, throwing out any read that contained adapters or uncalled bases, had a mean Phred below 15, or lacked an exact constant-primer or identifier match. COPE v1.2.5 was used to merge high-quality paired reads, and clonotypes were defined as unique nucleotide sequences. MiTCR v1.1 was used to align clonotypes to the IMGT TRBV, TRBD and TRBJ reference segments. Only V-J combinations with frequency above 0.0001, covering 99.2% of repertoires, were analysed. The TCS score was defined as F50 (clonal expansion) divided by E x V (chaos), with BLOSUM62-based TCRdist calculated between CDR3 peptides within each V-J. Welch's t-statistics and random forest reduced 450 to 600 V-J features to under 15, which were used in a naive Bayes classifier (R e1071). The raw public reads went through TCRdb reprocessing: fastp at Q25, MiXCR clone calling, in-frame beta chains kept. Identical CDR3 proteins give one entry, which carries the most common genes and DNA. The V and J calls shown here were made by TCRdb, not taken from the authors' results. The sample table holds hundreds of thousands of distinct CDR3 sequences, of which around 14% were seen once. The leading ten clones occupy around 9.2% of the sample.

Taken from cysteine to phenylalanine, the CDR3 has 15 residues. Only the CDR3 DNA stays, 45 bases, in frame from base 1. The germline V gene sets CDR1 to SGHAT and CDR2 to FQNNGV. The junction shows trimming of 2 bases on V and 8 bases on J, and the gene matches do not reach 7 bases of it. The receptor was isolated from a woman aged 18-29 years with Graves' hyperthyroidism. This receptor chain uses TRBV11-2 and TRBJ2-1, with 9 middle bases fitting TRBD2. Sequenced input: blood. In nucleotides, the sequence is TGTGCCAGCAGCTTACGGCGGGGGGGCCCTGATGAGCAGTTCTTC. It codes for CASSLRRGGPDEQFF.